This T cell receptor (beta chain) appears in the sequencing data of a study of T cell responses to AZD1222 COVID-19 vaccine. In the case of this clone: The antigen is undetermined.

CDR3 size: 15 residues. From germline, CDR1 is LNHDA and CDR2 SQIVND (reference sequence). With 7 bases removed from V and 2 bases from J, the gap between germline ends came to 17 bases. Study-level results: The sample set comprised mostly white British donors with more females, and clonal diversity was possibly underestimated. When two AZD1222 doses had been given, Spike-specific TCR breadth and depth rose. Baseline seropositives among AZD1222 recipients totaled only 5 to 7.

Here immunoSEQ multiplex PCR was the method, and the copy in TCRdb shows in-frame clones only, minus some. The data show 100,000 to 150,000 clones, 85% to 90% seen once. The rearrangement uses TRBV19 and TRBJ1-1, with D possibly being TRBD1 (5 bases). The TCR comes from an adult who received the AZD1222 COVID-19 vaccine. Here the sequenced sample was peripheral blood, taken 28 days after the second AZD1222 dose. The CDR3 protein is CASKIDRNINTEAFF. DNA for the CDR3: TGTGCCAGTAAGATTGACAGAAACATTAACACTGAAGCTTTCTTT.